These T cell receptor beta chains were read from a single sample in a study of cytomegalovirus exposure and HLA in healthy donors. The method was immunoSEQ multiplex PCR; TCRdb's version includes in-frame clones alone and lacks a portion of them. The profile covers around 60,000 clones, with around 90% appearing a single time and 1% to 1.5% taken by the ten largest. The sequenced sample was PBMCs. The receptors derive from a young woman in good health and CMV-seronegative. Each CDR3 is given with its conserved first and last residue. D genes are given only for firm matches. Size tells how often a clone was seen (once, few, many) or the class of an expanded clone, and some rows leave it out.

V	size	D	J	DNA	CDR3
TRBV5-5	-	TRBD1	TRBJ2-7	TGTGCCAGCAGCCCTGACAGGGGTTTTACCTACGAGCAGTACTTC	CASSPDRGFTYEQYF
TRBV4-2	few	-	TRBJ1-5	TGTGCCAGCAGCCAAGGTTCGAATCAGCCCCAGCATTTT	CASSQGSNQPQHF
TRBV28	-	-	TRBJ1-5	TGTGCCAGCAGTTTTCAAATTAGCAATCAGCCCCAGCATTTT	CASSFQISNQPQHF
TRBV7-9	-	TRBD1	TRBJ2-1	TGTGCCAGCAGCTCAGGACAGGACGGCCACAATGAGCAGTTCTTC	CASSSGQDGHNEQFF
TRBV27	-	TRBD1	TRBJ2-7	TGTGCCAGCAGCCGGACAGGGAACGAGCAGTACTTC	CASSRTGNEQYF
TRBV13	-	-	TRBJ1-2	TGTGCCCTCCAGGGTATTAACTATGGCTACACCTTC	CALQGINYGYTF
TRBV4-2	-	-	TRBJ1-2	TGTGCCAGCAGCCCGAAACAGGGCGCAGACTATGGCTACACCTTC	CASSPKQGADYGYTF
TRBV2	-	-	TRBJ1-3	TGTGCCAGCAGTGGGACACGTTTTAGTAACACCATATATTTT	CASSGTRFSNTIYF
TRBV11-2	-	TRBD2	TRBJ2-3	TGTGCCAGCAGCATGGGACTAGCGGGAGGGCAATGGGGTACGCAGTATTTT	CASSMGLAGGQWGTQYF
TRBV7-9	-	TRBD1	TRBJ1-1	TGTGCCAGCAGCTTATCAGGGGGCACTGAAGCTTTCTTT	CASSLSGGTEAFF
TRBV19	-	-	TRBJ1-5	TGTGCCAGTAGTATTTACGGAGGAGGCAATCAGCCCCAGCATTTT	CASSIYGGGNQPQHF
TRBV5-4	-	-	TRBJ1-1	TGTGCCAGCAGCCTCGAGATGAACACTGAAGCTTTCTTT	CASSLEMNTEAFF
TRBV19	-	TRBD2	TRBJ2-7	TGTGCCACCTCCGGGACTAGGTCCTACGAGCAGTACTTC	CATSGTRSYEQYF
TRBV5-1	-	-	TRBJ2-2	TGCGCCAGCAGCGACTACCCGAACACCGGGGAGCTGTTTTTT	CASSDYPNTGELFF
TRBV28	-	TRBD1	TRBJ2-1	TGTGCCAGCATAGGGGGACAGACCTACAATGAGCAGTTCTTC	CASIGGQTYNEQFF
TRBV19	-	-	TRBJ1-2	TGTGCCAGTCTCAGGGGACCAGGCTATGGCTACACCTTC	CASLRGPGYGYTF
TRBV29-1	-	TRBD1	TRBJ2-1	TGCAGCGTTACCCTGGGACAGGTGGGCGATGAGCAGTTCTTC	CSVTLGQVGDEQFF
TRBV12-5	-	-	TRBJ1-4	TGTGCTAGTGGTTTGGTAGGGGTCGAAAAACTGTTTTTT	CASGLVGVEKLFF
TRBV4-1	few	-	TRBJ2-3	TGCGCCAGCAGCCAAGTTGGTACGGGGATTGGCGCAGATACGCAGTATTTT	CASSQVGTGIGADTQYF
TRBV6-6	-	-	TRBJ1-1	TGTGCCAGCAGTCCACCCACAGGGAGTAGATCTGAAGCTTTCTTT	CASSPPTGSRSEAFF
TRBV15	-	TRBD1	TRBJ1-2	TGTGCCACCAGCAGAGATGTTCACAGGGGGAAGTATGGCTACACCTTC	CATSRDVHRGKYGYTF
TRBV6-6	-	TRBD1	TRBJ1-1	TGTGCCAGTAAGACAGGGGCACAGAACACTGAAGCTTTCTTT	CASKTGAQNTEAFF
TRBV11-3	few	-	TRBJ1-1	TGTGCCAGCAGCCTTCTCACTGAAGCTTTCTTT	CASSLLTEAFF
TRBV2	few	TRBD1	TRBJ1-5	TGTGCCAGCAGTGATACAGGGGGCAATCAGCCCCAGCATTTT	CASSDTGGNQPQHF
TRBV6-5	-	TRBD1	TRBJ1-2	TGTGCCAGCAGTTCGACAGGGGGCTTTAGTGGCTACACCTTC	CASSSTGGFSGYTF
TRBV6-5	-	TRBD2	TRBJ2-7	TGTGCCAGCAGGACGGGACTAGCGGAATTCTACGAGCAGTACTTC	CASRTGLAEFYEQYF
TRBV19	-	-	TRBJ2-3	TGTGCCAGTAGTCGCTTAGGCGCTCCTCGGGGCACAGATACGCAGTATTTT	CASSRLGAPRGTDTQYF
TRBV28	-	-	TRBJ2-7	TGTGCCAGCAGCACGACAGGAGCCTACGAGCAGTACTTC	CASSTTGAYEQYF
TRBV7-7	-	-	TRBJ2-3	TGTGCTAGCAGCCCTGGCGGGGCGGCAGATACGCAGTATTTT	CASSPGGAADTQYF
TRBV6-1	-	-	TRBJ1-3	TGTGCCAGCAGTTATCCAGGGGCCGGAAACACCATATATTTT	CASSYPGAGNTIYF
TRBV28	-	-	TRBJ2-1	TGTGCCAGCAGCCTTTTTCGGAATGAGCAGTTCTTC	CASSLFRNEQFF
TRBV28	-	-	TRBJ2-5	TGTGCCAGCATCCCTCTCCGGGAGACCCAGTACTTC	CASIPLRETQYF
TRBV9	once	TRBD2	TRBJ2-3	TGTGCCAGCGACAGCGGGAGGGGAGATACGCAGTATTTT	CASDSGRGDTQYF
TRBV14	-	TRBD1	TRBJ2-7	TGTGCCAGCAGCTTCCGACAGGGCTCCGAGCAGTACTTC	CASSFRQGSEQYF
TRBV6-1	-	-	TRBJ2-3	TGTGCCAGCAGTGAAGAGATGAGGACGGGAACTAGCACAGATACGCAGTATTTT	CASSEEMRTGTSTDTQYF
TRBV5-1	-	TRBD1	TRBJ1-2	TGCGCCAGCAGCGAGGGACAGGGAAACTATGGCTACACCTTC	CASSEGQGNYGYTF
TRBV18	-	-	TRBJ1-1	TGTGCCAGCTCACCGGGCTGGAACCCCTATGAAGCTTTCTTT	CASSPGWNPYEAFF
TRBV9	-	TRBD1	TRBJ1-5	TGTGCCAGCAGCCAGACAGGGGGAAGTCAGCCCCAGCATTTT	CASSQTGGSQPQHF
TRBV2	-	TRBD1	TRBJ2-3	TGTGCCACCAGGGACAGCCGGGGCACAGATACGCAGTATTTT	CATRDSRGTDTQYF
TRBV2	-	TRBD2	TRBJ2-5	TGTGCCAGCAGTGAGCGGGGGGGCGGTGAGACCCAGTACTTC	CASSERGGGETQYF
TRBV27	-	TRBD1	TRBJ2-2	TGTGCCAGCAGGCCAGCAGGACAGGGCACCACCGGGGAGCTGTTTTTT	CASRPAGQGTTGELFF
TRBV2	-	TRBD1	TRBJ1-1	TGTGCCAGCAGTGACCCGGGACAGGGTTTGGCCACTGAAGCTTTCTTT	CASSDPGQGLATEAFF
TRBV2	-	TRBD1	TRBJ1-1	TGTGCCAGCAGCCCGGGACAGGGAATTGAAGCTTTCTTT	CASSPGQGIEAFF
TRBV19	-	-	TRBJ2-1	TGTGCCAGTACTGCGGCCAGGGTTTTGGGTGAGCAGTTCTTC	CASTAARVLGEQFF
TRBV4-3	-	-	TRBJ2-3	TGCGCCAGCAGTCGCCAGGTCTTACCAGATACGCAGTATTTT	CASSRQVLPDTQYF
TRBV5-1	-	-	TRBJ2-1	TGCGCCAGCAGCTCATCCCATAGCTCCTACAATGAGCAGTTCTTC	CASSSSHSSYNEQFF
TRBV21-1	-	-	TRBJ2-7	TGTGCCAGCAGCAACGGACTAGCTGGGGGGCAATACGAGCAGTACTTC	CASSNGLAGGQYEQYF
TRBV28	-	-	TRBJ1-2	TGTGCCAGCAGTAGTGCCGGACAGCCGATCTATGGCTACACCTTC	CASSSAGQPIYGYTF
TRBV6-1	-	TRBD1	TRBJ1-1	TGTGCCAGCAGCAGGGACAGTGCTGAAGCTTTCTTT	CASSRDSAEAFF
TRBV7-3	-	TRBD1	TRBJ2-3	TGTGCCAGCAGCTTAGGGACAGGGGGCAGAGATACGCAGTATTTT	CASSLGTGGRDTQYF
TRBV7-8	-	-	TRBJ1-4	TGTGCCAGCAGCTACGTAGGGGGACGGGAAAAACTGTTTTTT	CASSYVGGREKLFF
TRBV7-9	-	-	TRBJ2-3	TGTGCCAGCAGCCAATCCCGGGGGAGAATGAGTACGCAGTATTTT	CASSQSRGRMSTQYF
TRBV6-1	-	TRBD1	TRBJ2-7	TGTGCCAGCAGTGATAGATTGAACAGGGGGTCCTACGAGCAGTACTTC	CASSDRLNRGSYEQYF
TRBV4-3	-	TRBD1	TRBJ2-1	TGCGCCAGCAGCCTTGGGGACAGGGGGCGCTACAATGAGCAGTTCTTC	CASSLGDRGRYNEQFF
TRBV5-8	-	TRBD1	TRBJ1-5	TGTGCCAGCAGCACGACAGGGAATCAGCCCCAGCATTTT	CASSTTGNQPQHF
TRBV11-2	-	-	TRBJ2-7	TGTGCCAGCAGCTTCAATACGGGTCCCTACGAGCAGTACTTC	CASSFNTGPYEQYF
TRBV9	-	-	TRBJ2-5	TGTGCCAGCAGCGTAGAGGGCGGGACCCAAGAGACCCAGTACTTC	CASSVEGGTQETQYF
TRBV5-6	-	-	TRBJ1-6	TGTGCCAGCAGCCCCAGGGGCAGAATTAATTCACCCCTCCACTTT	CASSPRGRINSPLHF
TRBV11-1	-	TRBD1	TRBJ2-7	TGTGCCAGCAGCCCCCGGTGGCAGGGGGCGTACGAGCAGTACTTC	CASSPRWQGAYEQYF
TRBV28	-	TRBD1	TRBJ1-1	TGTGCCAGCAGTCTTACAGGGGGCCCAGCTTTCTTT	CASSLTGGPAFF